This TCR beta chain was recorded in a study of shared clonotypes between healthy human individuals. Division of CD4+ cells produced a CD45RA+ naive subset and a CD45RA-negative memory subset. Comment on this clone: Its cognate antigen is unknown.

Investigators spread the genomic DNA of each subset evenly over several immunoSEQ plates. Only in-frame clones appear in the TCRdb table, and some are missing; sequencing was by immunoSEQ multiplex PCR. The table includes about 1.5 million clones, approximately 98% detected once. Whole-study results and caveats: Few donors limited the genetic and exposure-history diversity represented. The study's rarefaction showed incomplete sorted-subset sequencing despite large depth.

The CDR3 is 15 residues long. Trimming removed 0 bases from V and 5 bases from J, with 13 bases in between. From germline, CDR1 is MNHEY and CDR2 SVGAGI. V gene TRBV6-5 combines with J gene TRBJ2-5; D is possibly TRBD2 (5 bases). Sequencing was done on a sample of naive CD4+ T cells sorted from blood. Indicated subset: CD45RA+ positively selected. This sequence was found in a man aged 30 to 45 in good health. The CDR3, as DNA: TGTGCCAGCAGTTACTCCGGACTCATTAGGGAGACCCAGTACTTC. Amino acids: CASSYSGLIRETQYF.